Listed below are T cell receptor beta chains from one sample, sequenced in a study of shared clonotypes between healthy human individuals. Data came from immunoSEQ multiplex PCR; TCRdb stores just in-frame clones and leaves some out. Among about 2,200,000 clones listed, roughly 91% were seen once. Input material: naive CD8+ T cells from PBMCs. The receptors here all came from a young man in good health. Some clones in this sample may be carry-over from other donors' samples. Both conserved end residues are part of each CDR3. The D gene is left open where the match is weak. Rows may omit the clone size; those that give it use once, few, many or a size class.

j_call clone_size v_call d_call cdr3_aa cdr3_nt
TRBJ1-4 . TRBV27 . CASSPYSTNEKLFF TGTGCCAGCAGTCCATATTCAACTAATGAAAAACTGTTTTTT
TRBJ2-1 once TRBV7-9 TRBD2 CASSPLLAGEDSEQFF TGTGCCAGCAGCCCGCTACTAGCGGGAGAAGATAGCGAGCAGTTCTTC
TRBJ1-1 once TRBV11-2 . CASSLAAEGDTEAFF TGTGCCAGCAGCTTAGCCGCCGAGGGGGACACTGAAGCTTTCTTT
TRBJ1-1 . TRBV11-2 . CASSLVPGEAFF TGTGCCAGCAGCTTAGTGCCAGGGGAAGCTTTCTTT
TRBJ2-7 . TRBV10-3 . CAISEGRGSSYEQYF TGTGCCATCAGTGAAGGCCGGGGCAGCTCCTACGAGCAGTACTTC
TRBJ1-2 . TRBV19 . CASSMSSSYGYTF TGTGCCAGTAGTATGAGCAGTTCCTATGGCTACACCTTC
TRBJ1-5 once TRBV19 . CASSMMGTGNQPQHF TGTGCCAGTAGTATGATGGGGACTGGCAATCAGCCCCAGCATTTT
TRBJ2-7 . TRBV7-9 . CASSQSLSGYEQYF TGTGCCAGCAGCCAATCTCTCTCGGGTTACGAGCAGTACTTC
TRBJ2-1 . TRBV7-2 . CASSWESYNEQFF TGTGCCAGCAGCTGGGAGTCCTACAATGAGCAGTTCTTC
TRBJ2-7 . TRBV27 . CASSPRDKSYEQYF TGTGCCAGCAGTCCCCGGGACAAGTCCTACGAGCAGTACTTC
TRBJ2-1 . TRBV6-5 TRBD2 CASRTFASGNNEQFF TGTGCCAGCAGGACCTTTGCTAGCGGCAACAATGAGCAGTTCTTC
TRBJ1-2 few TRBV9 . CASSGWGALNDYGYTF TGTGCCAGCAGCGGGTGGGGGGCACTAAACGACTATGGCTACACCTTC
TRBJ2-7 . TRBV6-6 . CASSYAGQAYEQYF TGTGCCAGCAGTTACGCAGGGCAGGCCTACGAGCAGTACTTC
TRBJ1-5 . TRBV21-1 . CASSRLRITRGERQPQHF TGTGCCAGCAGCAGACTGAGGATTACCCGGGGGGAGCGCCAGCCCCAGCATTTT
TRBJ2-1 . TRBV4-3 TRBD2 CASSRLRGAGGPHNEQFF TGCGCCAGCAGCCGCCTAAGGGGGGCGGGAGGGCCCCACAATGAGCAGTTCTTC
TRBJ1-4 . TRBV28 . CASSLFENNEKLFF TGTGCCAGCAGTTTGTTCGAGAATAATGAAAAACTGTTTTTT
TRBJ2-1 . TRBV27 . CASSLGRAPFNEQFF TGTGCCAGCAGCCTCGGGCGGGCCCCTTTCAATGAGCAGTTCTTC
TRBJ2-1 once TRBV4-2 . CASSQDHDDSYNEQFF TGTGCCAGCAGCCAAGATCATGATGATTCCTACAATGAGCAGTTCTTC
TRBJ2-2 . TRBV5-4 TRBD2 CASSLKRETGSGELFF TGTGCCAGCAGCTTGAAGCGGGAGACAGGTTCCGGGGAGCTGTTTTTT
TRBJ2-1 once TRBV29-1 . CSVDLGGRAPYNEQFF TGCAGCGTTGACCTAGGGGGGAGGGCCCCCTACAATGAGCAGTTCTTC
TRBJ2-7 . TRBV7-9 . CASSLVTGLGEQYF TGTGCCAGCAGCTTAGTCACAGGCTTGGGCGAGCAGTACTTC
TRBJ2-5 . TRBV12-5 . CASGLWGGETQYF TGTGCTAGTGGTTTATGGGGTGGGGAGACCCAGTACTTC
TRBJ2-1 . TRBV28 TRBD1 CASSLRQGWGNEQFF TGTGCCAGCAGTTTACGACAGGGTTGGGGGAATGAGCAGTTCTTC
TRBJ1-2 . TRBV6-1 . CASSPIPRDGYTF TGTGCCAGCAGCCCCATCCCCAGGGACGGCTACACCTTC
TRBJ1-4 . TRBV14 TRBD1 CASSPGGVGEKLFF TGTGCCAGCAGCCCAGGGGGCGTCGGTGAAAAACTGTTTTTT
TRBJ1-5 . TRBV28 TRBD1 CASTNPGTGVGQPQHF TGTGCCAGCACAAACCCCGGGACAGGGGTGGGTCAGCCCCAGCATTTT
TRBJ2-1 . TRBV29-1 TRBD2 CSFKPGLAGGSSYNEQFF TGCAGCTTTAAACCGGGACTAGCGGGAGGGAGCTCCTACAATGAGCAGTTCTTC
TRBJ2-2 . TRBV2 . CASFGPGGLRGQYTGELFF TGTGCCAGCTTTGGGCCAGGGGGACTGCGGGGACAATACACCGGGGAGCTGTTTTTT
TRBJ1-1 . TRBV27 TRBD1 CASSDRGGDEAFF TGTGCCAGCAGTGACAGGGGAGGGGATGAAGCTTTCTTT
TRBJ2-7 . TRBV2 TRBD1 CASSEGRGREQYF TGTGCCAGCAGTGAAGGCAGGGGGCGCGAGCAGTACTTC
TRBJ2-1 . TRBV19 . CASSIAGVGVHEQFF TGTGCCAGTAGTATAGCGGGAGTAGGGGTGCATGAGCAGTTCTTC
TRBJ1-3 . TRBV10-1 TRBD1 CASSEDRGAGNTIYF TGCGCCAGCAGTGAGGACAGGGGAGCTGGAAACACCATATATTTT
TRBJ1-6 . TRBV30 . CAWSYDKNSPLHF TGTGCCTGGAGTTACGATAAAAATTCACCCCTCCACTTT
TRBJ2-3 . TRBV7-6 TRBD2 CASIDSDSAGGADTQYF TGTGCCAGCATAGATTCCGACAGCGCGGGAGGTGCAGATACGCAGTATTTT
TRBJ2-7 . TRBV9 TRBD2 CASSVASGAEQYF TGTGCCAGCAGCGTAGCTAGCGGGGCCGAGCAGTACTTC
TRBJ2-7 . TRBV4-3 TRBD1 CASSQGTGRSGEQYF TGCGCCAGCAGCCAAGGGACAGGGCGCTCGGGTGAGCAGTACTTC
TRBJ1-2 . TRBV28 . CASSPGGAGYGYTF TGTGCCAGCAGTCCTGGGGGGGCGGGCTATGGCTACACCTTC
TRBJ1-1 . TRBV7-9 . CASSLETQSNTEAFF TGTGCCAGCAGCTTAGAAACACAGTCGAACACTGAAGCTTTCTTT
TRBJ2-5 . TRBV19 TRBD1 CASSDDRVETQYF TGTGCCAGTAGTGACGACAGGGTAGAGACCCAGTACTTC
TRBJ2-1 . TRBV27 . CASSYWPGAISANEQFF TGTGCCAGCAGTTACTGGCCGGGGGCGATAAGTGCTAATGAGCAGTTCTTC
TRBJ2-7 few TRBV19 TRBD1 CASSWRQGGTYEQYF TGTGCCAGTAGTTGGCGACAGGGGGGAACCTACGAGCAGTACTTC
TRBJ2-2 . TRBV7-9 . CASSFWATNTGELFF TGTGCCAGCAGCTTTTGGGCCACGAACACCGGGGAGCTGTTTTTT
TRBJ2-6 . TRBV4-1 . CASSLVGTTPGANVLTF TGCGCCAGCAGCCTCGTAGGGACAACCCCTGGGGCCAACGTCCTGACTTTC
TRBJ1-5 . TRBV11-3 . CASSLLGSHYSNQPQHF TGTGCCAGCAGCTTATTGGGCAGCCACTATAGCAATCAGCCCCAGCATTTT
TRBJ2-3 . TRBV9 TRBD2 CASSRDYLFTDTQYF TGTGCCAGCAGTCGGGACTACCTGTTCACAGATACGCAGTATTTT
TRBJ1-1 . TRBV4-3 . CASSQDLGPVEAFF TGCGCCAGCAGCCAAGATCTTGGACCAGTTGAAGCTTTCTTT
TRBJ2-7 . TRBV29-1 . CSVLGGQNPEQYF TGCAGCGTTCTTGGGGGACAAAACCCCGAGCAGTACTTC
TRBJ2-3 . TRBV27 . CASSQRDRPPSTDTQYF TGTGCCAGCAGTCAGCGGGACAGGCCCCCTAGCACAGATACGCAGTATTTT
TRBJ2-7 . TRBV5-1 . CASSLTGNRVDEQYF TGCGCCAGCAGCTTAACCGGGAACAGGGTGGACGAGCAGTACTTC